One and the same sample provided the 7 T cell receptor beta chains below, sequenced in a study of regulatory T cells in long-lasting Graves disease. Time point meaning: newly diagnosed GD, antithyroid drugs for less than 3 months. RNA from PBMCs was the source of the TCR library. Researchers made TCR beta libraries by using iRepertoire HTBI primers and running Arm-PCR on CDR3 regions. In TCRdb, the multiplex PCR reads were re-called with MiXCR into one record per CDR3 protein. The table shows some 600,000 distinct CDR3 sequences, with about 15% occurring only once. These data were also reused for a study on T cells in Graves' hyperthyroidism and ophthalmopathy.

The source was peripheral blood mononuclear cells (PBMCs), collected at new diagnosis, from a patient treated with antithyroid drugs. Receptor source: a man aged 18 to 29 with Graves disease.

This chain connects TRBV2 to TRBJ1-5, with TRBD1 identical over 9 bases. The CDR3 is 15 amino acids. J was trimmed by 5 bases and V by 6 bases; bases with no gene match: 8. CDR1 is SNHLY, CDR2 FYNNEI, per germline. CDR3 DNA sequence: TGTGCCAGCAGCCAAGCGACAGGGGGATATCAGCCCCAGCATTTT. This translates into CASSQATGGYQPQHF.

The rearrangement joins TRBV18 to TRBJ2-1; D gene unclear. Germline loops: CDR1 KGHSH, CDR2 LQKENI. Trimming cost V 3 bases and J 3 bases, with 9 bases left between them. The CDR3 has 14 residues. The CDR3 DNA is TGTGCCAGCTCACCTGGTGATATCTACAATGAGCAGTTCTTC. Protein sequence: CASSPGDIYNEQFF.

This clonotype was observed many times. This chain uses TRBV20-1 with TRBJ2-3, with TRBD2 matching 9 bases. The CDR3 loop spans 16 amino acids. The germline gives CDR1 DFQATT, CDR2 SNEGSKA (reference sequence). V was clipped by 0 bases and J by 2 bases; unmatched bases: 6. In DNA form, the CDR3 reads TGCAGTGCTAGAGATGCGGTAGCGGGAGTCACAGATACGCAGTATTTT. As protein: CSARDAVAGVTDTQYF.

The V gene is TRBV4-1, the J gene TRBJ2-1; 9 bases line up with TRBD1. V gave up 0 bases and J gave up 2 bases; unmatched junction bases: 5. Germline V lookup: CDR1 MGHRA, CDR2 YSYEKL. The CDR3 runs 17 residues. CDR3 nucleotide sequence: TGCGCCAGCAGCCAAGAGCCGGGACAGGGTCCCTACAATGAGCAGTTCTTC. As protein: CASSQEPGQGPYNEQFF.

This clonotype came up a few times. The chain has TRBV6-5 and TRBJ1-2; a possible D gene is TRBD1 (6 bases). The ends were cut back, 3 bases at V and 2 bases at J, with 13 bases in the middle. This CDR3 comprises 15 residues. The germline CDR1 and CDR2 sequences are MNHEY and SVGAGI. CDR3 bases: TGTGCCAGCAGTTATTATCGGGACACCAACTATGGCTACACCTTC. This encodes CASSYYRDTNYGYTF.

This clonotype was seen at least ten times. The chain joins TRBV30 to TRBJ2-1; 9 bases agree with TRBD2. This CDR3 comprises 15 residues. The V gene's germline CDR1 is GTSNPN and CDR2 SVGIG (reference sequence). Trimming at V came to 0 bases and at J to 8 bases, leaving 8 bases not matched to a gene. This CDR3 is CAWSVGAGGGDEQFF. CDR3 nucleotide sequence: TGTGCCTGGAGTGTGGGAGCGGGAGGTGGGGATGAGCAGTTCTTC.

With respect to this clonotype: This may be a read error: a much more frequent sequence differs by one nucleotide. The chain carries TRBV30 and TRBJ2-3, with D uncertain. The germline gives CDR1 GTSNPN, CDR2 SVGIG (reference sequence). V lost 2 bases and J 4 bases, leaving 7 bases between the germline ends. The CDR3 totals 12 residues. In nucleotides, the CDR3 is TGTGCCTGGAGTCCTGAAGCAGATACGCAGTATTTT. Protein: CAWSPEADTQYF. Full variable domain (missing parts from reference TRBV30 and TRBJ2-3): SQTIHQWPATLVQPVGSPLSLECTVEGTSNPNLYWYRQAAGRGLQLLFYSVGIGQISSEVPQNLSASRPQDRQFILSSKKLLLSDSGFYLCAWSPEADTQYFGPGTRLTVL.